This T cell receptor beta chain came from a study of T cell clones after liver transplantation (dated 2019 in TCRdb). About the full investigation: The samples were obtained from ITN030ST, a randomized trial that attempted immunosuppression withdrawal within 2 years after liver transplantation. After a pre-transplant mixed lymphocyte reaction, TCRbeta sequencing was used to pinpoint donor-reactive T cell clones, which were subsequently tracked in post-transplant blood. Third party-reactive TCRbeta sequences from pre-transplant MLRs were also identified as an antigen-independent comparator for donor-reactive sequences. Of the eight recipients, a few were HCV-positive, while the remaining recipients had been transplanted for non-autoimmune, non-viral indications. Until randomization at 12-24 months post-transplant, subjects were given standard immunosuppression, with no induction therapy. Tolerance was defined as complete withdrawal of immunosuppression for at least one year without a rise in liver enzymes beyond twice the upper limit of normal. Blood samples were collected pre-transplant, then pre-randomization ahead of withdrawal, and finally post-randomization once withdrawal had either been completed or failed. The study cohort included 8 liver transplant recipients, of whom 3 were classified as tolerant and 5 as non-tolerant. On the study overall, not on this receptor specifically: The conclusions were preliminary, being limited by small, heterogeneous patient numbers and by non-standardized post-transplant time points. Once repertoire turnover was taken into account, donor-reactive detection showed a significant reduction for CD4 in 7 of 8 subjects and for CD8 in 8 of 8. Donor-reactive sequences declined more than third party-reactive ones, suggesting partial antigen-specific deletion unrelated to withdrawal success. Low numbers of available donor cells limited the measurable donor-reactive repertoire in a couple of subjects. Because no allograft tissue specimens were available, donor-reactive T cells may have migrated into the graft instead of being deleted. A significant post-transplant decrease in circulating donor-reactive CD4 TCRbeta sequences was observed in most of the 8 subjects, irrespective of tolerance or HCV status.

As for this clone: No cognate antigen has been identified for it. Per-base quality was not reported, and no clone a single base away is much larger than it.

High-throughput TCRbeta CDR3 sequencing of frozen genomic DNA was performed by immunoSEQ, with PCR amplification, mapping, bias correction and internal controls included. Processing in the source paper ran as follows. Only productive rearrangements were retained, with each unique TCRbeta sequence defined by its CDR3 nucleotide sequence together with its V and J gene. For classification of a sequence as donor-reactive, at least 5-fold expansion in CFSE-low cells relative to unstimulated pre-transplant cells and a frequency of at least 0.01% were required. Minimum frequency thresholds were set for each subject on the basis of the unstimulated sample with the lowest template count, so that a detection power of at least 90% was ensured. Jensen-Shannon divergence between the top 1000 TCRbeta sequences after and before transplant was used to measure repertoire turnover. Changes in detection of donor-reactive sequences were tested with two-sided Fisher's exact tests. TCRdb holds this immuneACCESS table with in-frame rearrangements only. Some clones are missing; in checked studies, unresolved V genes explain under half, and the rest has no known cause. The V and J calls and the clone size are those of that table, but D and trimming were determined from the DNA. The table for this sample lists 70,000 to 95,000 clones; approximately 87% of them were counted only once. Approximately 2.8% of the sample goes to the ten largest clones.

The CDR3 starts with the cysteine, ends with the phenylalanine, and has 14 residues. The read is trimmed to its CDR3 DNA, 42 bases read in frame from base 1. Per the germline V gene (reference sequence), GTSNPN is the CDR1 and SVGIG is the CDR2. V is cut by 4 bases and J by 2 bases, and the space between the germline ends is 13 bases. Unstimulated PBMCs, after thawing, were stained for CD3, CD4 and CD8 and then FACS-sorted into CD3+CD4+ and CD3+CD8+ populations. All 8 studied subjects were randomized to immunosuppression withdrawal. The Qiagen DNeasy Blood and Tissue Kit was used for genomic DNA isolation.

Recombination joined TRBV30 with TRBJ2-3; a weak D assignment points to TRBD2 (6 bases agree). The source is a human patient who received a liver transplant. Following a transplant, some T cells may be graft donor cells, not patient cells. The sequencing here drew on CD4+ T cells from blood, taken at the 22-month timepoint. The DNA sequence follows: TGTGCCTGGAACCGGGGACTCCCCACAGATACGCAGTATTTT. The translation is CAWNRGLPTDTQYF.